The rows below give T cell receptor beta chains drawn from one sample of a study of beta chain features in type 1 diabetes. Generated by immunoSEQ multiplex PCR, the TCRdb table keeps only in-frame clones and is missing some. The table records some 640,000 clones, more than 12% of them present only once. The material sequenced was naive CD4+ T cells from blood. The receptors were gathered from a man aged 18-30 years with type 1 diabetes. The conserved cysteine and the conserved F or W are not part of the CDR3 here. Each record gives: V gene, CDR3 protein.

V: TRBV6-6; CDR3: ASNHRHSNQPQH
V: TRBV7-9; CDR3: ASSTHPTDPAQETQY
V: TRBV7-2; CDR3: ASSSHGGEKLF
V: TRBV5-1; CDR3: ASSLLPIPTDTQY
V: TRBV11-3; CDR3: ASSLTAPGTGELF
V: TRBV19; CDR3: ASSTLQGRGQPQH
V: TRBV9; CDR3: ASSVMAGAQY
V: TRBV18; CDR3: ASSPAGQETQY
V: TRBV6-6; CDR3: ASGVSRDTTNQPQH
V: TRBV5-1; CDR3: ASSNRLAGAGEQY
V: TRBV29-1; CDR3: SVEASLGTEAF
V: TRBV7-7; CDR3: ASSLDVHQPQH
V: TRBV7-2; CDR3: ASNRQGVNTEAF
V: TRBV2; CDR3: ASCASSSGANVLT
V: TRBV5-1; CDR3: ASSLALTGQETQY
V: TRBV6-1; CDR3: ASSVGTGQETQY
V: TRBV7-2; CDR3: ASSLAPLAGVLTDTQY
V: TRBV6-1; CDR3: ASIGQAGTGELF
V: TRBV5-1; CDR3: ASSFTGTVYEQY
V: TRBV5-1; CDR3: ASSLGLAEGTDTQY
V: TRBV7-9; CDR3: ASSSTVLPGQDIYEQY
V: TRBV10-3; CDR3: AISELDTEAF
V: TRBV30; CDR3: AWSLAGGPTQY
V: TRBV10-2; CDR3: ASKRGRGQPQH
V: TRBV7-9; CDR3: ASSRRGAETQY
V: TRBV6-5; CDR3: ASSRDGDNSPLH
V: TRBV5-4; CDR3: ASSLDRVETQY
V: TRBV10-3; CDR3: AISVSGGNVKTQY
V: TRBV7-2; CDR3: ASSLDRGTEAF
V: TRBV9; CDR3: ASSVGGLGTDTQY
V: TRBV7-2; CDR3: ASILTGNGNEQF